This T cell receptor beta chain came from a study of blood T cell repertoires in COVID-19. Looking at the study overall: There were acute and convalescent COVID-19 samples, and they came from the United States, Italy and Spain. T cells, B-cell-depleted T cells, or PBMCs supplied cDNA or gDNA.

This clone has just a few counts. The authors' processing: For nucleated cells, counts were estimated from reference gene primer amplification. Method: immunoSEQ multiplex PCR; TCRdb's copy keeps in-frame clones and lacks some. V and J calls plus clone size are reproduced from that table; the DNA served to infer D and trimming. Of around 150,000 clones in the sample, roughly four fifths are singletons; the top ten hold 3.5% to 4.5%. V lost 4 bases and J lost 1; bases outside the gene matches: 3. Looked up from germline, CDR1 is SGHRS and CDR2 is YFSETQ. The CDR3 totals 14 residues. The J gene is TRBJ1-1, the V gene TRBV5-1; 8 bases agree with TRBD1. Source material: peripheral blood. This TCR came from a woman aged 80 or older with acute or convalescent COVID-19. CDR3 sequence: CASSPQGGNTEAFF. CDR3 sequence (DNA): TGCGCCAGCAGCCCACAGGGGGGGAACACTGAAGCTTTCTTT.